This TCR beta chain was profiled in a study of CD8+ T cells in alopecia areata. In the study overall: Those patients who were treated received oral tofacitinib, which was given at 5 to 10 mg twice daily for moderate-to-severe alopecia areata.

There are 17 residues in the CDR3. V shed 0 bases and J shed 3 bases, with 15 bases lying between them. Investigators isolated RNA and reverse transcribed it into cDNA to act as the sequencing template. The repertoire was sequenced with immunoSEQ multiplex PCR; TCRdb's copy has only in-frame clones and lacks some. The sample includes about 150,000 clones, 45% to 60% seen only once; the top ten take approximately 16%. Treatment indicated: oral pan-JAK inhibitor, 5-10 mg twice daily. Individuals with alopecia areata gave both lesional scalp punch biopsies and peripheral blood for collection. The TCR was taken from a human donor with alopecia areata. The source material was CD8+ T cells sorted from blood, sampled at week 4, from a patient treated with tofacitinib. The chain has TRBV23-1 and TRBJ2-1; D is undetermined. TRBV23-1 is sorted into the ORF group, with uncertain function. CDR3 DNA: TGCGCCAGCAGTCAATCGGTGACCCCTCGGAACTACAATGAGCAGTTCTTC. Translating gives CASSQSVTPRNYNEQFF.